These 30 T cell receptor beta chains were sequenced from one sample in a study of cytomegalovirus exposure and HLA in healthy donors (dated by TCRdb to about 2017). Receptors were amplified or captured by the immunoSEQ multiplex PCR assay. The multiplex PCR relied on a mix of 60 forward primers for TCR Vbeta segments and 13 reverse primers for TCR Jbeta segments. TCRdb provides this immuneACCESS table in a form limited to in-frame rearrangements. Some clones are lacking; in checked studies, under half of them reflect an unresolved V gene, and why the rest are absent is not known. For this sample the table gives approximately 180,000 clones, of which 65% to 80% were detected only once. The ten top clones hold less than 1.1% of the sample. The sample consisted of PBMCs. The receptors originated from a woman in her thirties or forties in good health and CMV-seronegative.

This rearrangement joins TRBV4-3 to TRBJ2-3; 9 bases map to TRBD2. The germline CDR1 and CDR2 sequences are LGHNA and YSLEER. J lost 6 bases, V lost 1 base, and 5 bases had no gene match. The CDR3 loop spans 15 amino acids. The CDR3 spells CASSQVRAGGDTQYF. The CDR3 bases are TGCGCCAGCAGCCAAGTCCGGGCGGGAGGGGATACGCAGTATTTT.

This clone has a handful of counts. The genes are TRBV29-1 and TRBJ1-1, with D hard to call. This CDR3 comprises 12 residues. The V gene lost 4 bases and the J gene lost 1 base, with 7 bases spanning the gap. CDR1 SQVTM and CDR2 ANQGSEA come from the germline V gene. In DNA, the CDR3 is TGCAGCGTTGTTGAGGGGAACACTGAAGCTTTCTTT. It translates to CSVVEGNTEAFF.

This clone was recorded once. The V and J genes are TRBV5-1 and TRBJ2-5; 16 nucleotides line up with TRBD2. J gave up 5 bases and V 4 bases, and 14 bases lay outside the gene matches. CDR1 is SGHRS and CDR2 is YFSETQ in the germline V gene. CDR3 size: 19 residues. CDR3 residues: CASSAFGTSGRAGSETQYF. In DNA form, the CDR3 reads TGCGCCAGCAGCGCCTTTGGGACTAGCGGGAGGGCCGGTTCGGAGACCCAGTACTTC.

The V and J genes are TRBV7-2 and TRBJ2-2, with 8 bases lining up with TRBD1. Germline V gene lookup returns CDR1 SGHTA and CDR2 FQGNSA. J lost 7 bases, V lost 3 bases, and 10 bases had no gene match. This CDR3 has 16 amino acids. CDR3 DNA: TGTGCCAGCAGCTTTTATTCGGACAGGGCGGGCGGGGAGCTGTTTTTT. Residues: CASSFYSDRAGGELFF.

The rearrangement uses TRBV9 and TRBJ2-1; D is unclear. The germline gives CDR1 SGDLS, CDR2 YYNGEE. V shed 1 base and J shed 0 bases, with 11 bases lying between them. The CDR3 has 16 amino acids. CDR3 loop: CASSVLPPSSYNEQFF. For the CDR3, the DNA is TGTGCCAGCAGCGTACTCCCCCCGAGCTCCTACAATGAGCAGTTCTTC. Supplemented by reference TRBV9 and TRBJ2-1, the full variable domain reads DSGVTQTPKHLITATGQRVTLRCSPRSGDLSVYWYQQSLDQGLQFLIQYYNGEERAKGNILERFSAQQFPDLHSELNLSSLELGDSALYFCASSVLPPSSYNEQFFGPGTRLTVL.

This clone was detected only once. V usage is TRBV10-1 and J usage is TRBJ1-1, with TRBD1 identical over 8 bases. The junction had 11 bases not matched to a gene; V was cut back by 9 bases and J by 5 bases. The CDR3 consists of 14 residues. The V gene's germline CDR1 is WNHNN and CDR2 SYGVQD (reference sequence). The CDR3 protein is CARGDRRGGTEAFF. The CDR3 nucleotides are TGCGCCAGGGGGGACAGGCGGGGGGGGACTGAAGCTTTCTTT.

The CDR3 region has the DNA TGTGCCAGCAGCCCAGACAGGTCAAACACTGAAGCTTTCTTT. It translates to CASSPDRSNTEAFF. V is TRBV11-1 and J is TRBJ1-1; the D gene is possibly TRBD1 (6 bases). Deletions cut 5 bases from V and 2 bases from J, with 12 bases between. Germline assignment: CDR1 SGHAT and CDR2 FQDESV (reference sequence). The CDR3 has 14 amino acids.

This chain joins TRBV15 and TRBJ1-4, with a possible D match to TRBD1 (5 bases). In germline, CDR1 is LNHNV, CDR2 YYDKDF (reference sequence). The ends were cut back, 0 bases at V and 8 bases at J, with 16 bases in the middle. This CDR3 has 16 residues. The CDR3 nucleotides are TGTGCCACCAGCAGAGATCTCGGGGGAGCCCACGAAAAACTGTTTTTT. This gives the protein CATSRDLGGAHEKLFF.

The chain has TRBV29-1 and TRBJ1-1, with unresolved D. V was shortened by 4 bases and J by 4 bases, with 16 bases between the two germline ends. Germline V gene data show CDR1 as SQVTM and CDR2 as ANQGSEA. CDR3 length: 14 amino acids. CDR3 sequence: CSVGSTAGFTEAFF. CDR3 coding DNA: TGCAGCGTTGGATCTACTGCGGGGTTCACTGAAGCTTTCTTT. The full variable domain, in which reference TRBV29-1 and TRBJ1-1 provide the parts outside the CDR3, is SAVISQKPSRDICQRGTSLTIQCQVDSQVTMMFWYRQQPGQSLTLIATANQGSEATYESGFVIDKFPISRPNLTFSTLTVSNMSPEDSSIYLCSVGSTAGFTEAFFGQGTRLTVV.

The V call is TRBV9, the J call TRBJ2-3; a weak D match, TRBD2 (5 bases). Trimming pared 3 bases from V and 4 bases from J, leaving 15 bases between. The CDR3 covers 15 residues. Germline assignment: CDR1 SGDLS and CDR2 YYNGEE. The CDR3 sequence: CASSAFVGVADTQYF. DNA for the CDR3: TGTGCCAGCAGCGCCTTCGTGGGAGTAGCAGATACGCAGTATTTT.

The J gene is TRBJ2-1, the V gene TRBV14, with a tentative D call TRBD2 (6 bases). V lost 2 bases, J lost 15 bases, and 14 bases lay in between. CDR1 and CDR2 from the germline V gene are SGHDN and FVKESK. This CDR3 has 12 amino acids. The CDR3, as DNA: TGTGCCAGCAGCCAAACGGGGGATGGGTCGTTCTTC. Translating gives CASSQTGDGSFF.

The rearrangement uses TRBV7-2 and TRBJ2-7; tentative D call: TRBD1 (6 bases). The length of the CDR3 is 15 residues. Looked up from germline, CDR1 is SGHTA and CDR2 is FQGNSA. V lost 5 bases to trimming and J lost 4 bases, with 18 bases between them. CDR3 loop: CASSPERLQGYEQYF. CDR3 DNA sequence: TGTGCCAGCAGCCCCGAAAGGTTACAGGGATACGAGCAGTACTTC. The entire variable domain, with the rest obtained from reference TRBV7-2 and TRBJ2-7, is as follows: GAGVSQSPSNKVTEKGKDVELRCDPISGHTALYWYRQSLGQGLEFLIYFQGNSAPDKSGLPSDRFSAERTGGSVSTLTIQRTQQEDSAVYLCASSPERLQGYEQYFGPGTRLTVT.

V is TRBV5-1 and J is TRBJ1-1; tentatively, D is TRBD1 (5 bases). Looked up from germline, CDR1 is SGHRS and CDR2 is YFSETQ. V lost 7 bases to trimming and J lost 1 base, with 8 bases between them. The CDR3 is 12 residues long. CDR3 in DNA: TGCGCCAGCGGCCAGGGGAACACTGAAGCTTTCTTT. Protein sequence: CASGQGNTEAFF.

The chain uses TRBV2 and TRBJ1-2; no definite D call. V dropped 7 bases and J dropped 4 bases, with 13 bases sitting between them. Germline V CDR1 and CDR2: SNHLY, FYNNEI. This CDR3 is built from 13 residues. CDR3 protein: CASTRSLSYGYTF. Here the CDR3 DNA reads TGTGCCAGCACCAGGTCTTTAAGCTATGGCTACACCTTC.

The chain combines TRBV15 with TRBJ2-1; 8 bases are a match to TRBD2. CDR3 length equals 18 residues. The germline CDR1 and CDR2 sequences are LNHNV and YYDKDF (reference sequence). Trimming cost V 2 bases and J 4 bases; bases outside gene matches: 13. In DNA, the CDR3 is TGTGCCACCAGCAGACTACGGGCAACAGCGGGAGTTTACAATGAGCAGTTCTTC. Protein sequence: CATSRLRATAGVYNEQFF.

As DNA, the CDR3 is TGTGCCAGCAGCTATAGCGGGAGCACCTACAATGAGCAGTTCTTC. It specifies CASSYSGSTYNEQFF. The chain joins TRBV7-2 to TRBJ2-1; 9 bases map to TRBD2. This CDR3 contains 15 residues. J was trimmed by 2 bases and V by 4 bases; bases with no gene match: 3. Germline CDR1 SGHTA, CDR2 FQGNSA.

The CDR3 coding sequence is TGTGCCTGGAGTAAGACAGGGCACACTGAAGCTTTCTTT. It translates to CAWSKTGHTEAFF. The chain is built from TRBV30 and TRBJ1-1; 7 bases are shared with TRBD1. V was clipped by 2 bases and J by 3 bases; unmatched bases: 3. The length of the CDR3 is 13 residues. Germline values: CDR1 GTSNPN, CDR2 SVGIG (reference sequence).

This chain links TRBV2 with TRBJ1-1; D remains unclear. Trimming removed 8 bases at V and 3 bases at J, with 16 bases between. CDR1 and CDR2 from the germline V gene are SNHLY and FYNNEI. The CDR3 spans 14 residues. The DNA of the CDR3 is TGTGCCAGCCGGAGGGTACTCTTGGACACTGAAGCTTTCTTT. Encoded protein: CASRRVLLDTEAFF. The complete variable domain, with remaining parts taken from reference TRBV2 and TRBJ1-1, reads EPEVTQTPSHQVTQMGQEVILRCVPISNHLYFYWYRQILGQKVEFLVSFYNNEISEKSEIFDDQFSVERPDGSNFTLKIRSTKLEDSAMYFCASRRVLLDTEAFFGQGTRLTVV.

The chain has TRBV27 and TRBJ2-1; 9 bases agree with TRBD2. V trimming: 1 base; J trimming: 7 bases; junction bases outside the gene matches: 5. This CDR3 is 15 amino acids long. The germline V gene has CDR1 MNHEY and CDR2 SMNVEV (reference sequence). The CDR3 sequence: CASSLYGGGGNEQFF. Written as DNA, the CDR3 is TGTGCCAGCAGTTTATATGGCGGGGGGGGAAATGAGCAGTTCTTC.

The CDR3 sequence is CASSSGTDEAFF. The CDR3 DNA is TGTGCCAGCAGTTCAGGGACAGATGAAGCTTTCTTT. The V call is TRBV6-5, the J call TRBJ1-1; 7 bases line up with TRBD1. The germline V gene encodes CDR1 MNHEY and CDR2 SVGAGI. V shed 4 bases, J shed 7 bases, and the junction held 3 bases outside the gene matches. This CDR3 is 12 amino acids long.

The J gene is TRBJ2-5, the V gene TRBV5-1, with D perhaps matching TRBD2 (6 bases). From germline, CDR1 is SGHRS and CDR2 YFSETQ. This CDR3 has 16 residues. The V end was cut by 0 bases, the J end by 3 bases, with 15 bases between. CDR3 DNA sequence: TGCGCCAGCAGCTTGGATGTCGGGAGTGGAGAAGAGACCCAGTACTTC. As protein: CASSLDVGSGEETQYF. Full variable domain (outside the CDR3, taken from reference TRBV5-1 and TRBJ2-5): KAGVTQTPRYLIKTRGQQVTLSCSPISGHRSVSWYQQTPGQGLQFLFEYFSETQRNKGNFPGRFSGRQFSNSRSEMNVSTLELGDSALYLCASSLDVGSGEETQYFGPGTRLLVL.

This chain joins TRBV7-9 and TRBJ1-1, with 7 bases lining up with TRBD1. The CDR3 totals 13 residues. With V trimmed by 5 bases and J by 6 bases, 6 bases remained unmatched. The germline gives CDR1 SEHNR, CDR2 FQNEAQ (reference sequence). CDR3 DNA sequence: TGTGCCAGCAGCACAGGGGCGATAGCTGAAGCTTTCTTT. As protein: CASSTGAIAEAFF.

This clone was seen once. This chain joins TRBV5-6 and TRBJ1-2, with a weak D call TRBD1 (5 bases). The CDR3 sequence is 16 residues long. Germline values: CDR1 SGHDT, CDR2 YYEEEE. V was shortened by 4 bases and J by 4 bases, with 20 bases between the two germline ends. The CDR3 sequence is CASSLGVSREGYGYTF. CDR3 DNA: TGTGCCAGCAGCCTTGGCGTAAGCAGGGAAGGCTATGGCTACACCTTC.

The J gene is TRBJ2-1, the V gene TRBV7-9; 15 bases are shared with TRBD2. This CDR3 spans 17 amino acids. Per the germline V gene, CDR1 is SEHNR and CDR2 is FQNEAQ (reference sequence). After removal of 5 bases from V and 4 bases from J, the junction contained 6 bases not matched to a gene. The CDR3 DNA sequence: TGTGCCAGCAGCCCTTGGACTAGCGGGAGGGGTTACAATGAGCAGTTCTTC. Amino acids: CASSPWTSGRGYNEQFF.

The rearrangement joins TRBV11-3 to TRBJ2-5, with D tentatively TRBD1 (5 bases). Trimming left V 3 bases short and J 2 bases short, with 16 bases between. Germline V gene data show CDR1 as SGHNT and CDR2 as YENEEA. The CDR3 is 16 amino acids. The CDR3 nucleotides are TGTGCCAGCAGCTTCTCAGCCAGGGTGGGACAAGAGACCCAGTACTTC. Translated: CASSFSARVGQETQYF.

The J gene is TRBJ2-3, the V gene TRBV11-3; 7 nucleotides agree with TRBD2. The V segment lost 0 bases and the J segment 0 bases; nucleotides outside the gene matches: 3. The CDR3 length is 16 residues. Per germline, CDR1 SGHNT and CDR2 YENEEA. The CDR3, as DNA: TGTGCCAGCAGCTTAGATTTTAGCGGGAGCACAGATACGCAGTATTTT. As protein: CASSLDFSGSTDTQYF.

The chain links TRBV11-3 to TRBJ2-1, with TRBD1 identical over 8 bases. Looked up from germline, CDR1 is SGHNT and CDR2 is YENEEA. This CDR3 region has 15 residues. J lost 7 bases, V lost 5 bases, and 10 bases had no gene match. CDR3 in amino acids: CASSTPDRVGNEQFF. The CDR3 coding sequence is TGTGCCAGCAGCACCCCGGACAGGGTGGGAAATGAGCAGTTCTTC. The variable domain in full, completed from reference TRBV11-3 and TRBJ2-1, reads EAGVVQSPRYKIIEKKQPVAFWCNPISGHNTLYWYLQNLGQGPELLIRYENEEAVDDSQLPKDRFSAERLKGVDSTLKIQPAELGDSAVYLCASSTPDRVGNEQFFGPGTRLTVL.

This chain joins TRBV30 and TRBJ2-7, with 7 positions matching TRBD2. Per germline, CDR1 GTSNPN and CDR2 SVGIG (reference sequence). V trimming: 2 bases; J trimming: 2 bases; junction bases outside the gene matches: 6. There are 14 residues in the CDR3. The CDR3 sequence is CAWSLSGLAYEQYF. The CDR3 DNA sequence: TGTGCCTGGAGTCTTAGCGGGTTGGCCTACGAGCAGTACTTC.

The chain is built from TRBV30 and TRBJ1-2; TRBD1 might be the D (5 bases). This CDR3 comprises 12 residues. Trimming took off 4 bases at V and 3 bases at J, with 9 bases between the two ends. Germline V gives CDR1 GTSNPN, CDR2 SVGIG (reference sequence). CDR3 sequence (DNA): TGTGCCTGGACAGGGTTTTACTATGGCTACACCTTC. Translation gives CAWTGFYYGYTF.

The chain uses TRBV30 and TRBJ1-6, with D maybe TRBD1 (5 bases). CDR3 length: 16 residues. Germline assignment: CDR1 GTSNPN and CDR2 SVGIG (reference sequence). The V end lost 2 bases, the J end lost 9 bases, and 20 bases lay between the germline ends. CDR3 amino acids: CAWSPRGYPGGSPLHF. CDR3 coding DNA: TGTGCCTGGAGTCCCCGGGGATACCCGGGGGGTTCACCCCTCCACTTT.